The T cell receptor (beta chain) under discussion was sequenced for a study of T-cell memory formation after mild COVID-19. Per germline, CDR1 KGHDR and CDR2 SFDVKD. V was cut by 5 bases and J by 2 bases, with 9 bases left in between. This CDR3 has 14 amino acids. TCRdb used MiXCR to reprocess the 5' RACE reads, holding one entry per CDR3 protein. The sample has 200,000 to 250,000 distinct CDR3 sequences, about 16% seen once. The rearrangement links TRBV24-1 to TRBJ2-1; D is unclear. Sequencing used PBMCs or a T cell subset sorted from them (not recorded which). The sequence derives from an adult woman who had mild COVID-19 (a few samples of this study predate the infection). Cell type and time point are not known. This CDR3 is CATSGMVPYNEQFF. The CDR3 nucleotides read TGTGCCACCAGTGGAATGGTTCCCTACAATGAGCAGTTCTTC.